The entry that follows covers one T cell receptor (beta chain) sequence. This CDR3 has 11 amino acids. V dropped 6 bases and J dropped 5 bases, with 11 bases sitting between them. CDR1 is DFQATT and CDR2 is SNEGSKA in the germline V gene (reference sequence). These data originate in a study of control samples from healthy donors and cancer patients. Some clones are missing from TCRdb's copy, which holds only in-frame ones; the method was immunoSEQ multiplex PCR. Here the sample spans 150,000 to 200,000 clones, 90% being singletons. Sequencing was carried out using blood. This clonotype was sampled from a woman between 45 and 60 years old in good health. This sequence joins TRBV20-1 and TRBJ2-7; D is perhaps TRBD2 (5 bases). The CDR3 loop is CSALERDEQYF. CDR3 nucleotides: TGCAGTGCCTTGGAGAGGGACGAGCAGTACTTC.